This TCR beta chain was identified during a study of shared clonotypes between healthy human individuals. Regarding the study as a whole: What naive subsets generally showed was a larger estimated richness than memory subsets showed.

Concerning this clone: Its specificity is not known.

Original processing methods: ImmunoSEQ sequences covered only the junction and lacked quality scores; filtering therefore differed. Sequenced by immunoSEQ multiplex PCR; TCRdb stores in-frame clones only, minus some. Clonal size and the V and J genes are those of that table, whereas D and trimming came from the DNA. The repertoire holds millions of clones, with over 85% as singletons. The CDR3 covers 15 residues. Trimming removed 2 bases at V and 1 base at J, with 9 bases between. Germline assignment: CDR1 SGHVS and CDR2 FQNEAQ. This receptor was identified in a man aged 18 to 29 in good health. Sequencing used naive CD4+ T cells sorted from blood. Subset indicated: CD45RA+ positively selected. The chain couples TRBV7-8 to TRBJ1-5; D gene uncertain. The CDR3, as DNA: TGTGCCAGCAGCTTACAGGTTGGGAGCAATCAGCCCCAGCATTTT. It translates to CASSLQVGSNQPQHF.